Below are 2 T cell receptor beta chains sequenced from a single sample in a study of shared clonotypes between healthy human individuals. Using immunoSEQ multiplex PCR, the repertoire was profiled, and TCRdb retains in-frame clones only, with some absent. The sample lists approximately 440,000 clones, 77% occurring once. Sequencing input: PBMCs. The receptors derive from a woman aged 40 to 50 in good health. Some clones in this sample may be carry-over from other donors' samples.

As to this clone: The same CDR3 is also encoded by other DNA sequences in this sample. The chain combines TRBV20-1 with TRBJ1-2, with D hard to call. Per germline, CDR1 DFQATT and CDR2 SNEGSKA (reference sequence). V gave up 3 bases and J gave up 2 bases, with 4 bases separating them. The CDR3 has 11 amino acids. The CDR3 spells CSASPNYGYTF. The CDR3 region has the DNA TGCAGTGCTAGTCCAAACTATGGCTACACCTTC.

The rearrangement links TRBV7-9 to TRBJ1-1; D not resolved. Germline V gene sequence: CDR1 SEHNR, CDR2 FQNEAQ (reference sequence). V was cut by 5 bases and J by 1 base, with 11 bases left in between. The CDR3 has 14 residues. The CDR3 loop reads CASSTLSRNTEAFF. CDR3 DNA: TGTGCCAGCAGCACCCTGTCGAGGAACACTGAAGCTTTCTTT.